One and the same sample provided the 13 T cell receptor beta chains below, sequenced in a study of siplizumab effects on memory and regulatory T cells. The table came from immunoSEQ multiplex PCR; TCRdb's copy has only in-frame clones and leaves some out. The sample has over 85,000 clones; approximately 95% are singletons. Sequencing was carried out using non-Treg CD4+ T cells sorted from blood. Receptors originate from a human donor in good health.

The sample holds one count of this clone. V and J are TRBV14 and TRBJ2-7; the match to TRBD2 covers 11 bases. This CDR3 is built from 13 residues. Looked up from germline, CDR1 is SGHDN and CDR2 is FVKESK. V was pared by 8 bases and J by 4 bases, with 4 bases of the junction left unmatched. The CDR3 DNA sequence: TGTGCCAGCGCGACTAGCGGGACATACGAGCAGTACTTC. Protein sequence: CASATSGTYEQYF.

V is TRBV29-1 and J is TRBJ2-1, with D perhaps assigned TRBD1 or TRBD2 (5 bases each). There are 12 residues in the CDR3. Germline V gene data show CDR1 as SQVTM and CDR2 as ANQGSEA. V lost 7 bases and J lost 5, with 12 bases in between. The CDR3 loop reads CSGRLGDNEQFF. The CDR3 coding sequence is TGCAGCGGGCGACTGGGGGACAATGAGCAGTTCTTC.

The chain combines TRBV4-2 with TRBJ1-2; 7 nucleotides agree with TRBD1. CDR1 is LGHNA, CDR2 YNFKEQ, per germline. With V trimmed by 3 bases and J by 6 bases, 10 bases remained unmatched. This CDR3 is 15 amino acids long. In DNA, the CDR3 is TGTGCCAGCAGCCAGGACCGGACAGGCCCTAATGGCTACACCTTC. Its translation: CASSQDRTGPNGYTF.

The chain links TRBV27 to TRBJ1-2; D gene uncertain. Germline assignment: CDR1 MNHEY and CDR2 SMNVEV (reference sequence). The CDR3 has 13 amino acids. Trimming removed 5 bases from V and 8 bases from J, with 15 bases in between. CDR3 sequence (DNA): TGTGCCAGCAGTCGAACATGGGGAGCGGGCTACACCTTC. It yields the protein CASSRTWGAGYTF.

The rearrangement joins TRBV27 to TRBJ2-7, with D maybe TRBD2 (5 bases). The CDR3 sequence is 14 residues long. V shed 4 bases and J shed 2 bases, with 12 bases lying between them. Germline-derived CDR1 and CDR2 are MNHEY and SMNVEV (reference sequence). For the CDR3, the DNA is TGTGCCAGCAGTTCCCCCAGCGGCACCTACGAGCAGTACTTC. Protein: CASSSPSGTYEQYF.

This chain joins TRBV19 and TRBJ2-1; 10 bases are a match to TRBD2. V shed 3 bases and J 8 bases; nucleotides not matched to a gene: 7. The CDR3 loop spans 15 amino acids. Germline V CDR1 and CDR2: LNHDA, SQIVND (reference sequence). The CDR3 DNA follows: TGTGCCAGTAGTATGCGCCTAGCGGGAGCCTATGAGCAGTTCTTC. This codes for CASSMRLAGAYEQFF.

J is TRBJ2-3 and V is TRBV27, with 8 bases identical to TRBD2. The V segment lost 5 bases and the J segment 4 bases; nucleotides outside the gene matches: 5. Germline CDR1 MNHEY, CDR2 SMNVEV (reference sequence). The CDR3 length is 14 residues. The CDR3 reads CASSLGLAADTQYF. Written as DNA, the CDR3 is TGTGCCAGCAGTCTCGGACTAGCCGCAGATACGCAGTATTTT.

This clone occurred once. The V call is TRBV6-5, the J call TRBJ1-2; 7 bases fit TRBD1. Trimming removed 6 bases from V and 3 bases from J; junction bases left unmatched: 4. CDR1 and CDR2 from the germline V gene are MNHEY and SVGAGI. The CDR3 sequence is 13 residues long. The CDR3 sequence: CASSRQGDYGYTF. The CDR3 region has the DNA TGTGCCAGCAGCAGACAGGGCGACTATGGCTACACCTTC.

The CDR3 reads CASSTRTNNEQFF. Here the CDR3 DNA reads TGTGCCAGCAGTACCCGGACTAACAATGAGCAGTTCTTC. The rearrangement links TRBV6-5 to TRBJ2-1, with a possible D match to TRBD2 (6 bases). CDR3 length: 13 amino acids. The germline V gene has CDR1 MNHEY and CDR2 SVGAGI. V gave up 5 bases and J gave up 5 bases, with 10 bases separating them.

The CDR3 DNA sequence: TGTGCCAGCAGCCGTGGAAACGGGGTTTTTGGCGAGCAGTACTTC. Amino acids: CASSRGNGVFGEQYF. The chain carries TRBV11-2 and TRBJ2-7, with a possible D match to TRBD2 (5 bases). V was trimmed by 5 bases and J by 6 bases, leaving 20 bases between them. Germline V gene lookup returns CDR1 SGHAT and CDR2 FQNNGV. The length of the CDR3 is 15 residues.

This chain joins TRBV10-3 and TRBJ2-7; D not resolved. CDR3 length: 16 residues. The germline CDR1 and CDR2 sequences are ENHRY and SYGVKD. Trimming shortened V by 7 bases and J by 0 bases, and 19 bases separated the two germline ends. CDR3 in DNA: TGTGCCATCACCAAAACCGCAGGTCTACACTCCTACGAGCAGTACTTC. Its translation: CAITKTAGLHSYEQYF.

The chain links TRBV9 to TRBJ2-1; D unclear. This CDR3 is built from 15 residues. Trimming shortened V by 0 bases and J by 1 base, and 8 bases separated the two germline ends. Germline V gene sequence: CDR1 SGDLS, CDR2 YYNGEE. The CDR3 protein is CASSVGHRSYNEQFF. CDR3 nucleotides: TGTGCCAGCAGCGTAGGTCACCGTTCCTACAATGAGCAGTTCTTC. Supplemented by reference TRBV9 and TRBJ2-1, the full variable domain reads DSGVTQTPKHLITATGQRVTLRCSPRSGDLSVYWYQQSLDQGLQFLIQYYNGEERAKGNILERFSAQQFPDLHSELNLSSLELGDSALYFCASSVGHRSYNEQFFGPGTRLTVL.

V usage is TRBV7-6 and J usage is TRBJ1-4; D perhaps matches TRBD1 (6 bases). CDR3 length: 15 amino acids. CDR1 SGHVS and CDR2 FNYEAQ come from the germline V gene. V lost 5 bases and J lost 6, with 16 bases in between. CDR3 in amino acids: CASSLTGRGDEKLFF. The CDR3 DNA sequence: TGTGCCAGCAGCCTCACAGGGAGGGGCGATGAAAAACTGTTTTTT. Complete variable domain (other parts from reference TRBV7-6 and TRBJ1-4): GAGVSQSPRYKVTKRGQDVALRCDPISGHVSLYWYRQALGQGPEFLTYFNYEAQQDKSGLPNDRFSAERPEGSISTLTIQRTEQRDSAMYRCASSLTGRGDEKLFFGSGTQLSVL.